What follows is one T cell receptor beta chain and its context. The V end was cut by 3 bases, the J end by 7 bases, with 6 bases between. Germline CDR1 reads MNHNS; CDR2 reads SASEGT. This CDR3 comprises 12 residues. The data originate from a study of OX40 agonist ivuxolimab in advanced cancers. Study-level background: Ivuxolimab, an agonist antibody against OX40 (CD134), was given to patients.

The data were produced by immunoSEQ multiplex PCR, yet TCRdb's version contains in-frame clones alone and is incomplete. The sample contains around 83,000 clones, roughly 80% of which appear only once. The chain couples TRBV6-1 to TRBJ2-2, with D uncertain. The sequence derives from an adult with an advanced solid tumor such as melanoma, head and neck, liver or kidney cancer. This material consisted of CD4+ or CD8+ T cells sorted from blood, taken in a trial of the OX40 agonist ivuxolimab. In DNA, the CDR3 is TGTGCCAGCAGTGATATGGGCGGGGAGCTGTTTTTT. This translates into CASSDMGGELFF.